This entry lists 5 T cell receptor beta chains sequenced from one sample in a study of identical twins. From the 5' RACE reads, TCRdb called clonotypes with MiXCR, one entry per CDR3 protein. The profile shows under 400,000 distinct CDR3 sequences, roughly 9% of them singletons. Sequenced: naive T cells sorted from blood. The receptors come from a woman aged 45-65 years in good health.

This clonotype was seen at least ten times. The chain combines TRBV29-1 with TRBJ1-1; no clear D gene. CDR1 and CDR2 from the germline V gene are SQVTM and ANQGSEA. The CDR3 has 11 amino acids. Trimming pared 7 bases from V and 8 bases from J, leaving 14 bases between. CDR3 region: CSAQDFGEAFF. For the CDR3, the DNA is TGCAGCGCGCAGGATTTCGGGGAAGCTTTCTTT. Drawing the rest from reference TRBV29-1 and TRBJ1-1, the complete variable domain is SAVISQKPSRDICQRGTSLTIQCQVDSQVTMMFWYRQQPGQSLTLIATANQGSEATYESGFVIDKFPISRPNLTFSTLTVSNMSPEDSSIYLCSAQDFGEAFFGQGTRLTVV.

This clonotype was counted at least ten times. The chain recombines TRBV29-1 with TRBJ1-2; D is perhaps TRBD1 (6 bases). V gave up 1 base and J gave up 4 bases, with 7 bases separating them. Germline V gives CDR1 SQVTM, CDR2 ANQGSEA. The CDR3 totals 12 residues. CDR3 nucleotides: TGCAGCGTTGAAGCACAGGGCTATGGCTACACCTTC. This codes for CSVEAQGYGYTF.

The rearrangement joins TRBV9 to TRBJ2-7; D may be TRBD2 (6 bases). Germline V CDR1 and CDR2: SGDLS, YYNGEE. The V gene lost 3 bases and the J gene lost 3 bases, with 13 bases spanning the gap. The CDR3 spans 14 residues. The CDR3 sequence: CASSGGTPIYEQYF. CDR3 nucleotides: TGTGCCAGCAGCGGCGGGACTCCCATCTACGAGCAGTACTTC.

This clonotype was detected many times. V is TRBV9 and J is TRBJ2-7; tentatively, D is TRBD2 (5 bases). Trimming removed 4 bases at V and 1 base at J, with 12 bases between. Germline V gene sequence: CDR1 SGDLS, CDR2 YYNGEE. The length of the CDR3 is 14 residues. The CDR3 region is CASSQVGESYEQYF. CDR3 bases: TGTGCCAGCAGCCAAGTCGGGGAGTCCTACGAGCAGTACTTC.

The sample holds many counts of this clonotype. This chain uses TRBV5-1 with TRBJ2-7; no definite D call. Germline V gene data show CDR1 as SGHRS and CDR2 as YFSETQ. V lost 3 bases to trimming and J lost 3 bases, with 16 bases between them. The CDR3 length is 15 residues. The CDR3 DNA reads as TGCGCCAGCAGCTACCTTGGCCCCACGGACTACGAGCAGTACTTC. Amino acids: CASSYLGPTDYEQYF.